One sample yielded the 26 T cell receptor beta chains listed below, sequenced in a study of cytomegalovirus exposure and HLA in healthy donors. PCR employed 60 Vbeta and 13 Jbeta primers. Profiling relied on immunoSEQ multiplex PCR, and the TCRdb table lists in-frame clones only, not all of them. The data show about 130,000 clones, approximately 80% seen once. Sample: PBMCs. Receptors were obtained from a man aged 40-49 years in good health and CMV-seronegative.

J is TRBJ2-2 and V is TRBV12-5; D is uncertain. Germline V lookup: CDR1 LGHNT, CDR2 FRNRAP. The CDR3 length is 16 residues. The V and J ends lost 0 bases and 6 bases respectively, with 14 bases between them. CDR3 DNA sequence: TGTGCTAGTGGTTTGGTACCCTCCCTTCTACCCGGGGAGCTGTTTTTT. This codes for CASGLVPSLLPGELFF. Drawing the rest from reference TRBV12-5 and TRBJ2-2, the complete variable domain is DARVTQTPRHKVTEMGQEVTMRCQPILGHNTVFWYRQTMMQGLELLAYFRNRAPLDDSGMPKDRFSAEMPDATLATLKIQPSEPRDSAVYFCASGLVPSLLPGELFFGEGSRLTVL.

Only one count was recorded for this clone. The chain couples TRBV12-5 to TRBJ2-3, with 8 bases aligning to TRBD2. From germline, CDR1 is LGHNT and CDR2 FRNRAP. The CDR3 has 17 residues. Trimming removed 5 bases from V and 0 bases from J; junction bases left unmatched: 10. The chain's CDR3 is CASGLSWTSPSTDTQYF. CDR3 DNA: TGTGCTAGTGGTCTATCCTGGACTAGCCCTAGCACAGATACGCAGTATTTT. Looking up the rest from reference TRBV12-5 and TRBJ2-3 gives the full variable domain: DARVTQTPRHKVTEMGQEVTMRCQPILGHNTVFWYRQTMMQGLELLAYFRNRAPLDDSGMPKDRFSAEMPDATLATLKIQPSEPRDSAVYFCASGLSWTSPSTDTQYFGPGTRLTVL.

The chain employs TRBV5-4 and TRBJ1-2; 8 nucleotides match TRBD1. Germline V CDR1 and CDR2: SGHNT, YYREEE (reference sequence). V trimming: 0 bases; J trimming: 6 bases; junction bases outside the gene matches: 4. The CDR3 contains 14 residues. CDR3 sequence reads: CASSLAGGRDGYTF. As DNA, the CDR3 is TGTGCCAGCAGCTTGGCAGGGGGCCGTGATGGCTACACCTTC.

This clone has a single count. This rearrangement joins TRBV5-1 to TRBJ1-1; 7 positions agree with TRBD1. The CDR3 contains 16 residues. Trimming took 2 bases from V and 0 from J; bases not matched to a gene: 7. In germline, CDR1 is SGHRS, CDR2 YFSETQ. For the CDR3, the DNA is TGCGCCAGCAGCTTCGCGCCACAGGGGTTGAACACTGAAGCTTTCTTT. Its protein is CASSFAPQGLNTEAFF.

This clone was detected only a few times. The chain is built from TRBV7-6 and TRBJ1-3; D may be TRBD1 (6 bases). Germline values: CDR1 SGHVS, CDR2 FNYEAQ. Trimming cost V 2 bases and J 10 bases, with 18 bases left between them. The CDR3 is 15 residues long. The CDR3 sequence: CASSLLGQGTGTIYF. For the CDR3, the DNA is TGTGCCAGCAGCTTATTAGGGCAGGGGACGGGAACCATATATTTT.

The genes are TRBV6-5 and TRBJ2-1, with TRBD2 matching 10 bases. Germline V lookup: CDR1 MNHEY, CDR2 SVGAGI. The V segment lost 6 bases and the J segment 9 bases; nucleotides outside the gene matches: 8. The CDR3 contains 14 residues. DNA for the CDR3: TGTGCCAGCAGCGAGCGGGGGGGTCGCGGTGAGCAGTTCTTC. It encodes CASSERGGRGEQFF.

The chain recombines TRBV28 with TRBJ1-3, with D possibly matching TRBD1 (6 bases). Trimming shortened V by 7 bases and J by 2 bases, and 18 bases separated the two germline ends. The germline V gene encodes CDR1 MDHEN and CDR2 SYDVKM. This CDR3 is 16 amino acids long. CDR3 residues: CASNPQGPGAGNTIYF. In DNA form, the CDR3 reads TGTGCCAGCAATCCACAGGGACCCGGAGCTGGAAACACCATATATTTT.

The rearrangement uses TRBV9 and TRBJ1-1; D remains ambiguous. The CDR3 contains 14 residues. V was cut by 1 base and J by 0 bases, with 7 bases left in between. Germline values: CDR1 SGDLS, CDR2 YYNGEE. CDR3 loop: CASSVQAMNTEAFF. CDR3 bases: TGTGCCAGCAGCGTACAGGCCATGAACACTGAAGCTTTCTTT.

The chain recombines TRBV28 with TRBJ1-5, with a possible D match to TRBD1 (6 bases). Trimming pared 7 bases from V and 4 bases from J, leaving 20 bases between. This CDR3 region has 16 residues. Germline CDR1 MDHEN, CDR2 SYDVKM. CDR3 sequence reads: CASTSKGGNVNQPQHF. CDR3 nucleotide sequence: TGTGCCAGCACTTCGAAAGGGGGTAACGTAAATCAGCCCCAGCATTTT. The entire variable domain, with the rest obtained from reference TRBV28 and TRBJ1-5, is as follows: DVKVTQSSRYLVKRTGEKVFLECVQDMDHENMFWYRQDPGLGLRLIYFSYDVKMKEKGDIPEGYSVSREKKERFSLILESASTNQTSMYLCASTSKGGNVNQPQHFGDGTRLSIL.

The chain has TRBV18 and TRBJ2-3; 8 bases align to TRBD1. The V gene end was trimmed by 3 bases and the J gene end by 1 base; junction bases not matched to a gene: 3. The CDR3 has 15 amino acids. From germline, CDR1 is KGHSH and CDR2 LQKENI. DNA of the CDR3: TGTGCCAGCTCACCGGGACAGGTGGGCACAGATACGCAGTATTTT. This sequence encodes CASSPGQVGTDTQYF.

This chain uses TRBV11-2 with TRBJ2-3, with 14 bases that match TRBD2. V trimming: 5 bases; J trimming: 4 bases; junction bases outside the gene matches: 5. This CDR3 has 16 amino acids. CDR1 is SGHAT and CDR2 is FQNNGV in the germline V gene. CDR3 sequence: CASSRLAGGGPDTQYF. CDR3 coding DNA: TGTGCCAGCAGCCGACTAGCGGGGGGGGGTCCAGATACGCAGTATTTT.

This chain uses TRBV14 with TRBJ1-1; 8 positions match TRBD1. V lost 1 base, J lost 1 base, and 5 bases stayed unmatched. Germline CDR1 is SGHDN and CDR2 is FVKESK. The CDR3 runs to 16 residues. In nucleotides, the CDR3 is TGTGCCAGCAGCCAAGTTTCAGGACAGGGGAACACTGAAGCTTTCTTT. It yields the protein CASSQVSGQGNTEAFF.

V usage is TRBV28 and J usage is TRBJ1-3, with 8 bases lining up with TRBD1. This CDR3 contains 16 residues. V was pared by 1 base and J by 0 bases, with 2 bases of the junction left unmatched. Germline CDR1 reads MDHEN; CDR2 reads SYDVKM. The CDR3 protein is CASSLFGQGSGNTIYF. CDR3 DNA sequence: TGTGCCAGCAGTTTATTCGGACAGGGCTCTGGAAACACCATATATTTT.

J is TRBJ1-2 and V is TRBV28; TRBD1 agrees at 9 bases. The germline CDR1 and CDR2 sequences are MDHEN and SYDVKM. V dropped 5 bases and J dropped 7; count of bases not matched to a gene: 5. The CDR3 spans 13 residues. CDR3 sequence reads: CASSRTGVAGYTF. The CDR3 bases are TGTGCCAGCAGTCGGACAGGGGTGGCTGGCTACACCTTC.

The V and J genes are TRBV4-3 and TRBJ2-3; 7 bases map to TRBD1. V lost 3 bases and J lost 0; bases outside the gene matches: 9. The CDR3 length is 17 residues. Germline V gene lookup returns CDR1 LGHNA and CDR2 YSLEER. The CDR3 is CASSQVWDSTSTDTQYF. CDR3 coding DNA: TGCGCCAGCAGCCAGGTTTGGGACAGTACTAGCACAGATACGCAGTATTTT.

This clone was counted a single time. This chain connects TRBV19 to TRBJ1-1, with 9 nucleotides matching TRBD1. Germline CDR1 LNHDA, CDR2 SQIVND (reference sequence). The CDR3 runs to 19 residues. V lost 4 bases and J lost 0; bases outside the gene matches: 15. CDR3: CASSTGQGSFSLMNTEAFF. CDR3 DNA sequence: TGTGCCAGTAGTACTGGACAGGGGAGCTTTTCTTTAATGAACACTGAAGCTTTCTTT.

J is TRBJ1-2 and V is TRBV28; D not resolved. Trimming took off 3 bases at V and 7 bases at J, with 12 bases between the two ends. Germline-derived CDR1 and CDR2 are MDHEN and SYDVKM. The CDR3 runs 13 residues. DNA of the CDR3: TGTGCCAGCAGTTTTGGAGGTCCTGCTGGCTACACCTTC. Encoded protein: CASSFGGPAGYTF.

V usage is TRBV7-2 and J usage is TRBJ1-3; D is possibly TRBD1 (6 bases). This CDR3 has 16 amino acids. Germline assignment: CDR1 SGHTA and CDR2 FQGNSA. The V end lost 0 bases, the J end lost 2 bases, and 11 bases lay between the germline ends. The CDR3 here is CASSLAQAGAGNTIYF. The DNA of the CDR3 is TGTGCCAGCAGCTTAGCGCAGGCAGGGGCTGGAAACACCATATATTTT.

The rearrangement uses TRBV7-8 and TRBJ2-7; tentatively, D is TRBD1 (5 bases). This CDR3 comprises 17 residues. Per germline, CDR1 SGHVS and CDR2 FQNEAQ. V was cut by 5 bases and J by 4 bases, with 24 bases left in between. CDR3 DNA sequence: TGTGCCAGCAGCACCGTACAGGCATCGGCCCGCAAGTACGAGCAGTACTTC. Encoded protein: CASSTVQASARKYEQYF.

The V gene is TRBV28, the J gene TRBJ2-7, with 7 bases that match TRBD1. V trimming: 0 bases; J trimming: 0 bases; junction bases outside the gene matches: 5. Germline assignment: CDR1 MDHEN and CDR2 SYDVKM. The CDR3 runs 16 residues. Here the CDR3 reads CASSLWGDSNSYEQYF. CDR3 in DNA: TGTGCCAGCAGTTTATGGGGGGACAGCAACTCCTACGAGCAGTACTTC.

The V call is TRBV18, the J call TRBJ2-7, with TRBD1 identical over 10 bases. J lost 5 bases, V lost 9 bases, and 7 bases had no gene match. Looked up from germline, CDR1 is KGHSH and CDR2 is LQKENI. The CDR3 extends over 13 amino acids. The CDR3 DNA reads TGTGCCAGTCGACAGGGGGCAAGGGACGAGCAGTACTTC. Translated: CASRQGARDEQYF.

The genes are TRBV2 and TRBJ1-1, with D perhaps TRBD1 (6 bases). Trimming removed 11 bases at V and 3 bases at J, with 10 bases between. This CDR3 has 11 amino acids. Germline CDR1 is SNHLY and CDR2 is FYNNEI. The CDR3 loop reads CASGVHTEAFF. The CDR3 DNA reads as TGTGCCTCAGGGGTCCACACTGAAGCTTTCTTT.

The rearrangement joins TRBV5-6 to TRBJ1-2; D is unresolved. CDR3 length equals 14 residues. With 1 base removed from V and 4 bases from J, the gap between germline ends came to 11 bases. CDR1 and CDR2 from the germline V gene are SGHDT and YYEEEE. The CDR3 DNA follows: TGTGCCAGCAGCTTGTATAACAGCCGCTATGGCTACACCTTC. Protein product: CASSLYNSRYGYTF.

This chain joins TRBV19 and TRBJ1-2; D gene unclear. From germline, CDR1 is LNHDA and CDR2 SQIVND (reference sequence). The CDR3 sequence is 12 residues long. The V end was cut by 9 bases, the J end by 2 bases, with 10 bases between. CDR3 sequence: CASQQKNYGYTF. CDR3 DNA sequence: TGTGCCAGCCAACAGAAAAACTATGGCTACACCTTC.

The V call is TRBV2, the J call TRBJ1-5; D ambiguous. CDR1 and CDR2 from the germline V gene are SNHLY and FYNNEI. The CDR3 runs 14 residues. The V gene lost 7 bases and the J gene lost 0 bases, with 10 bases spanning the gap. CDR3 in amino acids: CASNGEYSNQPQHF. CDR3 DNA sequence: TGTGCCAGCAACGGGGAATATAGCAATCAGCCCCAGCATTTT.

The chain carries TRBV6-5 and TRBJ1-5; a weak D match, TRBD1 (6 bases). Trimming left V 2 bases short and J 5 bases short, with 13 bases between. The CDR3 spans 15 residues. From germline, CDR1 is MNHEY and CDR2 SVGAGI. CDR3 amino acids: CASSYGEGDDQPQHF. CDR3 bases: TGTGCCAGCAGTTACGGAGAGGGGGACGATCAGCCCCAGCATTTT.